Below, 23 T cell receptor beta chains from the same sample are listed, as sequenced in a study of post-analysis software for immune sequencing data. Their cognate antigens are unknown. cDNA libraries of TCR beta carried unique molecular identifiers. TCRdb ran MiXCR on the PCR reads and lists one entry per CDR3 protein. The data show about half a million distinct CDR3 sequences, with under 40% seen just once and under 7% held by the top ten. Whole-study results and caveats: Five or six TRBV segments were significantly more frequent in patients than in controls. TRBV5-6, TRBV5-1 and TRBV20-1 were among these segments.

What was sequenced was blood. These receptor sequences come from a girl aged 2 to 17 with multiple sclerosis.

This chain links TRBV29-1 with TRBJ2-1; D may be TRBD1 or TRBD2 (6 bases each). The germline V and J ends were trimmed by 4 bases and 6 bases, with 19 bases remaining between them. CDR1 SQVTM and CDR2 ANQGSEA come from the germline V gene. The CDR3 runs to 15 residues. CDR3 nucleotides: TGCAGCGTTGCGTTTTGGGGGCGGAGGGGCAATGAGCAGTTCTTC. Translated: CSVAFWGRRGNEQFF.

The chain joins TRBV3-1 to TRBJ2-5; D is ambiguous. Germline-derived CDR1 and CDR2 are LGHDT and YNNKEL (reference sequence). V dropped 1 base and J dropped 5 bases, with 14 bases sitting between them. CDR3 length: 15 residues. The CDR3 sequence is CASSQVTRARETQYF. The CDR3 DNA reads TGTGCCAGCAGCCAAGTGACTCGGGCGAGGGAGACCCAGTACTTC.

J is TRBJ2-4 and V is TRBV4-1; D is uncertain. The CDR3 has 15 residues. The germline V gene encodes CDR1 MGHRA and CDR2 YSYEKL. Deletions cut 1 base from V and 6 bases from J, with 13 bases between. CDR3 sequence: CASSQVVDSRNIQYF. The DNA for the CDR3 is TGCGCCAGCAGCCAAGTTGTGGATTCCAGAAACATTCAGTACTTC.

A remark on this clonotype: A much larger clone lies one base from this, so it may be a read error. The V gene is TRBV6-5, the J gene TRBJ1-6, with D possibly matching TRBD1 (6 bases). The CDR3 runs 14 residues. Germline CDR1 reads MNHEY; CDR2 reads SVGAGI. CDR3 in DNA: TGTGCCGGCAGACCGGACAGTCTTAATTCACCCCTCCACTTT. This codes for CAGRPDSLNSPLHF.

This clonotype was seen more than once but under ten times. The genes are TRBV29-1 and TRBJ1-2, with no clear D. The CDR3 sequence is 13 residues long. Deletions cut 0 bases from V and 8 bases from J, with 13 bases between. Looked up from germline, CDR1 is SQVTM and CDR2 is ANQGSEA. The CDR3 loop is CSVEDQGYRGYTF. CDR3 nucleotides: TGCAGCGTTGAAGATCAAGGGTATCGAGGCTACACCTTC.

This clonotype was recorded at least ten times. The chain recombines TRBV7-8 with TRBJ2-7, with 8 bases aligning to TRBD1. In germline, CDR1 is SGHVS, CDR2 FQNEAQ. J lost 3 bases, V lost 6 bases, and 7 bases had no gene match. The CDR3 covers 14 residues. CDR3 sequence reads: CASSFGQGGYEQYF. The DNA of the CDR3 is TGTGCCAGCAGTTTCGGACAGGGTGGCTACGAGCAGTACTTC.

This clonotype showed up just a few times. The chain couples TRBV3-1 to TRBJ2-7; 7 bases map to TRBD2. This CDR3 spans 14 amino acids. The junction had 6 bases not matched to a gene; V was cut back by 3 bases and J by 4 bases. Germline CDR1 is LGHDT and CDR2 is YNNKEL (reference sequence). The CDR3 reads CASSHGTTAYEQYF. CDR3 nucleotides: TGTGCCAGCAGCCACGGGACTACCGCGTACGAGCAGTACTTC.

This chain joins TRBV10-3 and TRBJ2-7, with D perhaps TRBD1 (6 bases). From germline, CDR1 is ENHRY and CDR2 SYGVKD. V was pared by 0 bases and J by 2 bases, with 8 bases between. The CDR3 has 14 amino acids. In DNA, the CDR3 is TGTGCCATCAGTGAGTCGGGGACAACCTACGAGCAGTACTTC. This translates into CAISESGTTYEQYF.

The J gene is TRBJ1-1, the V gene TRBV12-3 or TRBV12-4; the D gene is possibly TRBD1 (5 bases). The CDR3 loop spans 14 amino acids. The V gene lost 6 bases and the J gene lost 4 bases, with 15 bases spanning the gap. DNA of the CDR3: TGTGCCAGCAGCCTAACAGGAATAGGCACTGAAGCTTTCTTT. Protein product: CASSLTGIGTEAFF.

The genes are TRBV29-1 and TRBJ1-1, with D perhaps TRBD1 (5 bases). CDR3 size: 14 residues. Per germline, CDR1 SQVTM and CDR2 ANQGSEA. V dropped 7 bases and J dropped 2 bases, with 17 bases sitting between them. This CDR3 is CSATMGGINTEAFF. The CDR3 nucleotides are TGCAGCGCCACAATGGGGGGGATCAACACTGAAGCTTTCTTT.

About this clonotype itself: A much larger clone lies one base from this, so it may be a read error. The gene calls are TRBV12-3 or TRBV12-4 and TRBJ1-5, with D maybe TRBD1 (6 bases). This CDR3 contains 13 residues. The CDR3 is CTSSSRGGGPQHF. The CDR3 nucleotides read TGTACCAGCAGTTCCAGGGGCGGGGGGCCCCAGCATTTT.

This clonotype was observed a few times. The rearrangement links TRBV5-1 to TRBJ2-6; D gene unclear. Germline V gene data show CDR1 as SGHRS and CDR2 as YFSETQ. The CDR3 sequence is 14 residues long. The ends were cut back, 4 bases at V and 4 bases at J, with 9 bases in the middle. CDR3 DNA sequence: TGCGCCAGCAGCCCTACCGGGGGGGCCAACGTCCTGACTTTC. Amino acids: CASSPTGGANVLTF.

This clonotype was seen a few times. CDR3 sequence: CASSQHPHEPQETQYF. In nucleotides, the CDR3 is TGTGCCAGCAGTCAACACCCACACGAACCACAAGAGACCCAGTACTTC. The J gene is TRBJ2-5, the V gene TRBV6-2 or TRBV6-3; the D is unclear. Germline loops: CDR1 MNHEY, CDR2 SVGEGT. CDR3 size: 16 residues. V was pared by 5 bases and J by 2 bases, with 18 bases between.

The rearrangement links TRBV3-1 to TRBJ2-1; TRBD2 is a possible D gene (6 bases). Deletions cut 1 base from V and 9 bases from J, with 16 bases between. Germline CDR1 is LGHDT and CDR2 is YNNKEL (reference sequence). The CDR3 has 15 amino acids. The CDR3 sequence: CASSQGGNLGGEQFF. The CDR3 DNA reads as TGTGCCAGCAGCCAAGGGGGGAACCTGGGGGGTGAGCAGTTCTTC.

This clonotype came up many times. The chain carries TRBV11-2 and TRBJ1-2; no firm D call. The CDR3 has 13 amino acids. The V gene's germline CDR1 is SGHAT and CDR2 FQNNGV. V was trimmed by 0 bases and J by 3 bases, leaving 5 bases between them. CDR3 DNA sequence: TGTGCCAGCAGCTTAGAGGCAGACTATGGCTACACCTTC. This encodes CASSLEADYGYTF.

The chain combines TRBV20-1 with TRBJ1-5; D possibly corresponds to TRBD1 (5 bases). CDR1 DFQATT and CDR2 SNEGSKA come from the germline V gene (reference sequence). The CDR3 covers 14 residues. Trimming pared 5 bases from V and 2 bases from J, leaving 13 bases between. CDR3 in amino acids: CSAQTASRNQPQHF. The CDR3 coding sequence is TGCAGTGCTCAGACAGCGTCTCGCAATCAGCCCCAGCATTTT.

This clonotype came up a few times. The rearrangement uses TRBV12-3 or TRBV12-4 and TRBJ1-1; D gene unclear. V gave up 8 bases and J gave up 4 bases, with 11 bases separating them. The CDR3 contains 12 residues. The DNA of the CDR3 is TGTGCCAGCTGCCGCTATAGCACTGAAGCTTTCTTT. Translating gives CASCRYSTEAFF.

CDR3 in DNA: TGTGCCAGCAGCTTAGTCCCAGGGGGACGCTATGGCTACACCTTC. This codes for CASSLVPGGRYGYTF. This rearrangement joins TRBV7-2 to TRBJ1-2, with 7 bases matching TRBD1. Germline V CDR1 and CDR2: SGHTA, FQGNSA. The CDR3 consists of 15 residues. V lost 1 base to trimming and J lost 4 bases; unmatched junction nucleotides: 6.

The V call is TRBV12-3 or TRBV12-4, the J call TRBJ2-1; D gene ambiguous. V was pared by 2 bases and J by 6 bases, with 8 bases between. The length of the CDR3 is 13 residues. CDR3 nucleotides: TGTGCCAGCAGTTTATCCGCCTCCAATGAGCAGTTCTTC. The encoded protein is CASSLSASNEQFF.

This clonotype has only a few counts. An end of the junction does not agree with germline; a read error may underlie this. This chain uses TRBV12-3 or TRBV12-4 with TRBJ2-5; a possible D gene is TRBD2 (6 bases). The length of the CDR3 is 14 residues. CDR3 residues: CASSRGGDQETQYF. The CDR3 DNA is TGTGCCAGCAGCCGAGGCGGGGACCAGGAGACCCAGTACTTC.

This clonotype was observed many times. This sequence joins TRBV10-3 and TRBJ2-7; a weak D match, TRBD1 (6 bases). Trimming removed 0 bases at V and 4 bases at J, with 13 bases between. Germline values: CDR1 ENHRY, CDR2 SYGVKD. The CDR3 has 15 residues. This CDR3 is CAISESRQEKYEQYF. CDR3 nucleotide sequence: TGTGCCATCAGTGAGTCGCGACAGGAGAAATACGAGCAGTACTTC.

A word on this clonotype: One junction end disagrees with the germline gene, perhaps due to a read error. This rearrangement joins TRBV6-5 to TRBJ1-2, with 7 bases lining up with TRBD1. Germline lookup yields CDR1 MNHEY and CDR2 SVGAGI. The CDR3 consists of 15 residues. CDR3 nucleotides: TGTGCCGGCAGTTACTCGTCGGGCAGGGGGTATGGCTACACCTTC. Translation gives CAGSYSSGRGYGYTF.

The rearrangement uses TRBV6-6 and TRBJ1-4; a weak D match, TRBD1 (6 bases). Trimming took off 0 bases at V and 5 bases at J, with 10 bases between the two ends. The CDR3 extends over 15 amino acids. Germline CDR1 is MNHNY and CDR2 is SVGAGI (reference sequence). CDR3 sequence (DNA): TGTGCCAGCAGTTACTCTCAGGGGAGGAATGAAAAACTGTTTTTT. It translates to CASSYSQGRNEKLFF.